This T cell receptor beta chain was captured in a study of blood T cell repertoires in COVID-19. Study at large: Sample material is recorded as cDNA or gDNA derived from T cells, B-cell-depleted T cells, or PBMCs.

The method was immunoSEQ multiplex PCR; TCRdb's version includes in-frame clones alone and lacks a portion of them. The repertoire has a few hundred thousand clones, roughly 84% of them found once; the top ten carry under 2.5%. This clonotype originated in a man aged 35-49 years with active or convalescent COVID-19. The sequencing input was peripheral blood.

The CDR3 bases are TGTGCCAGCAGCTTAGGACAGGGGGCGGGTAGCACAGATACGCAGTATTTT. Translation gives CASSLGQGAGSTDTQYF. This sequence joins TRBV7-7 and TRBJ2-3; 10 positions match TRBD1. CDR3 length: 17 amino acids. Trimming cost V 1 base and J 0 bases; bases outside gene matches: 4. Germline lookup yields CDR1 SSHAT and CDR2 FNYEAQ (reference sequence). Full variable domain (missing parts from reference TRBV7-7 and TRBJ2-3): GAGVSQSPRYKVTKRGQDVTLRCDPISSHATLYWYQQALGQGPEFLTYFNYEAQPDKSGLPSDRFSAERPEGSISTLTIQRTEQRDSAMYRCASSLGQGAGSTDTQYFGPGTRLTVL.